This T cell receptor beta chain originates from a study of Ad26.COV2.S vaccination and SARS-CoV-2 variants. General observations from the study: Individuals receiving vaccine had higher spike-specific TCR breadth than placebo recipients did.

As for this clone: The antigen remains undetermined.

Treatment of the sample: around 19 received Ad26.COV2.S at low or high dose, single or two shots; five or six received placebo; per-sample allocation not given. Material that was analyzed had been drawn on day 63 after the first vaccine or placebo injection. The data were produced by immunoSEQ multiplex PCR, yet TCRdb's version contains in-frame clones alone and is incomplete. Among 200,000 to 250,000 clones listed, 88% were seen once. V lost 0 bases to trimming and J lost 7 bases, with 10 bases between them. Germline values: CDR1 SGHDN, CDR2 FVKESK. The length of the CDR3 is 15 residues. The rearrangement joins TRBV14 to TRBJ1-6; D is uncertain. Material: peripheral blood, obtained in a trial of Ad26.COV2.S vaccine versus placebo. This TCR was recovered from a person aged 18 to 59 who received the Ad26.COV2.S COVID-19 vaccine or a placebo. CDR3 sequence reads: CASSQDLPWNSPLHF. The CDR3 DNA follows: TGTGCCAGCAGCCAAGATCTTCCGTGGAATTCACCCCTCCACTTT.